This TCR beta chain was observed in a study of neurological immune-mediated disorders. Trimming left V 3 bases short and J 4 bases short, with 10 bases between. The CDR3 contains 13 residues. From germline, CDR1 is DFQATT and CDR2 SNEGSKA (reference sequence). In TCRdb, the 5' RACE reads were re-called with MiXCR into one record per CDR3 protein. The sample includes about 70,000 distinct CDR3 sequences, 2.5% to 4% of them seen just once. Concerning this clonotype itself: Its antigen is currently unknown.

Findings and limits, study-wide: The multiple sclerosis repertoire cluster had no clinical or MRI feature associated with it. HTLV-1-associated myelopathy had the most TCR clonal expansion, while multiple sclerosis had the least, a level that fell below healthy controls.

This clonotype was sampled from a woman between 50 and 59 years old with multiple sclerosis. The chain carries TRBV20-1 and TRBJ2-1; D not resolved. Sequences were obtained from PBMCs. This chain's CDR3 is CSASNTGYNEQFF. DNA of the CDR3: TGCAGTGCTAGCAATACTGGTTACAATGAGCAGTTCTTC.